Presented here are 30 T cell receptor beta chains from one specimen sequenced in a study of control samples from healthy donors and cancer patients (dated by TCRdb to 2020 to 2022). The method was the immunoSEQ multiplex PCR assay. TCRdb took this table from immuneACCESS and kept in-frame rearrangements with V and J called. Such tables lack part of the clones; where checked against another copy, unresolved V genes explain under half of the gap, and the rest is unexplained. The sample table contains about 170,000 clones; only one count was recorded for roughly 93% of them. Roughly 4.3% of the sample belongs to the ten largest clones. Sequenced input: blood. The receptors shown here come from a woman aged 60-70 years in good health.

This clone was counted a single time. The rearrangement joins TRBV18 to TRBJ1-2, with a weak D call TRBD1 (5 bases). This CDR3 contains 15 residues. Germline V CDR1 and CDR2: KGHSH, LQKENI. Trimming took off 3 bases at V and 0 bases at J, with 11 bases between the two ends. The CDR3 DNA follows: TGTGCCAGCTCACCGGAACAGGCCCCTAACTATGGCTACACCTTC. Its translation: CASSPEQAPNYGYTF.

The J gene is TRBJ2-3, the V gene TRBV30; D gene unclear. This CDR3 comprises 15 residues. CDR1 GTSNPN and CDR2 SVGIG come from the germline V gene (reference sequence). Trimming removed 3 bases from V and 6 bases from J, with 19 bases in between. As DNA, the CDR3 is TGTGCCTGGAGCGACCCCCGGGTCCCTCTGGATACGCAGTATTTT. This translates into CAWSDPRVPLDTQYF.

The chain employs TRBV5-4 and TRBJ1-2, with 7 positions matching TRBD1. The CDR3 is 14 residues long. After removal of 4 bases from V and 8 bases from J, the junction contained 11 bases not matched to a gene. Germline V gene data show CDR1 as SGHNT and CDR2 as YYREEE (reference sequence). Here the CDR3 reads CASSPQGGLVGYTF. The CDR3 bases are TGTGCCAGCAGCCCGCAGGGGGGATTGGTCGGCTACACCTTC.

V usage is TRBV10-3 and J usage is TRBJ2-5; D possibly matches TRBD1 or TRBD2 (5 bases each). Germline CDR1 and CDR2: ENHRY and SYGVKD. The CDR3 has 14 residues. V gave up 3 bases and J gave up 7 bases, with 15 bases separating them. CDR3 protein: CAISDQGPRGTQYF. DNA of the CDR3: TGTGCCATCAGTGACCAGGGACCACGGGGGACCCAGTACTTC.

In regard to this clone: At the DNA level, this CDR3 is encoded by other sequences in the same sample as well. This sequence joins TRBV7-9 and TRBJ1-2; D is uncertain. Looked up from germline, CDR1 is SEHNR and CDR2 is FQNEAQ (reference sequence). Between the trimmed V and J ends, which lost 5 bases and 2 bases, there was a span of 9 bases. This CDR3 is built from 13 residues. CDR3 in DNA: TGTGCCAGCAGCCCCGGGCAGAACTATGGCTACACCTTC. Translation gives CASSPGQNYGYTF.

CDR3 bases: TGTGCCAGCAGTTTATTAACAGGGGGTAATCAGCCCCAGCATTTT. Translating gives CASSLLTGGNQPQHF. The rearrangement uses TRBV27 and TRBJ1-5, with 8 bases fitting TRBD1. The germline V gene encodes CDR1 MNHEY and CDR2 SMNVEV (reference sequence). V shed 1 base, J shed 4 bases, and the junction held 3 bases outside the gene matches. This CDR3 contains 15 residues.

This clone was found a few times. The chain is built from TRBV25-1 and TRBJ1-3; possibly TRBD1 for D (5 bases). Per the germline V gene, CDR1 is MGHDK and CDR2 is SYGVNS. V was trimmed by 1 base and J by 2 bases, leaving 9 bases between them. The CDR3 is 15 amino acids. The CDR3 loop is CASSESGGAGNTIYF. For the CDR3, the DNA is TGTGCCAGCAGTGAATCAGGAGGGGCTGGAAACACCATATATTTT.

This clone showed up just once. This chain connects TRBV5-1 to TRBJ2-2; 8 nucleotides match TRBD1. This CDR3 contains 13 residues. CDR1 is SGHRS, CDR2 YFSETQ, per germline. Losses at the gene ends were 4 bases for V and 5 bases for J; bases not matched to a gene: 1. Written as DNA, the CDR3 is TGCGCCAGCAGCGGACAGGGTACCGGGGAGCTGTTTTTT. Translated, it gives CASSGQGTGELFF.

This clone showed up just a few times. The chain employs TRBV25-1 and TRBJ2-2; TRBD2 matches 9 bases. Per germline, CDR1 MGHDK and CDR2 SYGVNS. The CDR3 runs to 16 residues. With V trimmed by 6 bases and J by 2 bases, 7 bases remained unmatched. The DNA of the CDR3 is TGTGCCAGCAGCGACTCGACTAGCGGTAACACCGGGGAGCTGTTTTTT. This translates into CASSDSTSGNTGELFF. Based on the CDR3 plus reference TRBV25-1 and TRBJ2-2, the full variable domain is EADIYQTPRYLVIGTGKKITLECSQTMGHDKMYWYQQDPGMELHLIHYSYGVNSTEKGDLSSESTVSRIRTEHFPLTLESARPSHTSQYLCASSDSTSGNTGELFFGEGSRLTVL.

A single count supports this clone. The genes are TRBV6-2 or TRBV6-3 and TRBJ2-3, with unresolved D. Per the germline V gene, CDR1 is MNHEY and CDR2 is SVGEGT. This CDR3 spans 14 amino acids. V was pared by 2 bases and J by 4 bases, with 10 bases between. CDR3 in DNA: TGTGCCAGCAGTTACGTTACAGCAGCAGATACGCAGTATTTT. Translated: CASSYVTAADTQYF.

The gene calls are TRBV19 and TRBJ1-2, with D possibly TRBD1 on 6 matching bases. The CDR3 has 17 amino acids. Germline-derived CDR1 and CDR2 are LNHDA and SQIVND (reference sequence). V lost 1 base and J 0 bases, leaving 15 bases between the germline ends. In nucleotides, the CDR3 is TGTGCCAGTAGTATAGGTCGAGGACAGCAAGCTAACTATGGCTACACCTTC. Residues: CASSIGRGQQANYGYTF.

This chain uses TRBV7-9 with TRBJ1-1; 7 bases agree with TRBD1. V gave up 3 bases and J gave up 12 bases; unmatched junction bases: 7. The length of the CDR3 is 12 residues. Germline lookup yields CDR1 SEHNR and CDR2 FQNEAQ (reference sequence). CDR3 protein: CASSFRQGEPFF. CDR3 in DNA: TGTGCCAGCAGCTTTAGACAGGGTGAGCCTTTCTTT.

The chain employs TRBV9 and TRBJ2-7; D possibly corresponds to TRBD1 (6 bases). CDR3 length equals 15 residues. In germline, CDR1 is SGDLS, CDR2 YYNGEE. Trimming took off 4 bases at V and 2 bases at J, with 16 bases between the two ends. The CDR3 nucleotides read TGTGCCAGCAGCCTCACAGGAGAGGGGGCCTACGAGCAGTACTTC. Amino acid sequence: CASSLTGEGAYEQYF.

V is TRBV19 and J is TRBJ1-2, with a tentative D call TRBD1 (5 bases). The CDR3 contains 14 residues. Trimming took off 5 bases at V and 1 base at J, with 11 bases between the two ends. Germline CDR1 is LNHDA and CDR2 is SQIVND (reference sequence). The CDR3 bases are TGTGCCAGTAGTGAGGGGCAACTTAACTATGGCTACACCTTC. This encodes CASSEGQLNYGYTF.

This clone was detected only once. The chain has TRBV24-1 and TRBJ2-3; possibly TRBD1 for D (6 bases). From germline, CDR1 is KGHDR and CDR2 SFDVKD. The CDR3 loop spans 15 amino acids. V was cut by 3 bases and J by 1 base, with 10 bases left in between. Here the CDR3 reads CATSDLQGGTDTQYF. The CDR3 DNA reads as TGTGCCACCAGTGATCTACAGGGCGGCACAGATACGCAGTATTTT.

In regard to this clone: The sample contains more than one DNA sequence encoding this CDR3. V usage is TRBV2 and J usage is TRBJ2-3; TRBD1 agrees at 11 bases. In germline, CDR1 is SNHLY, CDR2 FYNNEI. The CDR3 sequence is 15 residues long. The V segment lost 6 bases and the J segment 4 bases; nucleotides outside the gene matches: 6. The CDR3, as DNA: TGTGCCAGCAGGCGGGACAGGGGGTTTGCAGATACGCAGTATTTT. Protein: CASRRDRGFADTQYF.

On this clone itself: At one boundary the junction diverges from the germline segment, which might be a read error. The rearrangement joins TRBV7-8 to TRBJ2-5; 7 nucleotides agree with TRBD2. The CDR3 has 12 residues. Germline V gene sequence: CDR1 SGHVS, CDR2 FQNEAQ. Here the CDR3 reads CASSPGDGGGDF. The CDR3 DNA reads TGTGCCAGCAGCCCGGGGGACGGCGGGGGAGACTTC.

CDR3 protein: CASSQDGNYNSPLHF. The CDR3 coding sequence is TGCGCCAGCAGCCAAGATGGTAACTATAATTCACCCCTCCACTTT. The rearrangement joins TRBV4-3 to TRBJ1-6; D is unresolved. Germline CDR1 reads LGHNA; CDR2 reads YSLEER. CDR3 length equals 15 residues. The ends were cut back, 0 bases at V and 3 bases at J, with 6 bases in the middle.

This clone was recorded only once. The J gene is TRBJ2-7, the V gene TRBV7-9, with D unresolved. CDR3 length: 13 residues. Trimming removed 0 bases at V and 5 bases at J, with 8 bases between. Germline values: CDR1 SEHNR, CDR2 FQNEAQ (reference sequence). Written as DNA, the CDR3 is TGTGCCAGCAGCTTAGCAGGGAATGACGAGCAGTACTTC. Amino acids: CASSLAGNDEQYF. Drawing the rest from reference TRBV7-9 and TRBJ2-7, the complete variable domain is DTGVSQNPRHKITKRGQNVTFRCDPISEHNRLYWYRQTLGQGPEFLTYFQNEAQLEKSRLLSDRFSAERPKGSFSTLEIQRTEQGDSAMYLCASSLAGNDEQYFGPGTRLTVT.

The chain recombines TRBV7-9 with TRBJ1-6; D is possibly TRBD1 (5 bases). Germline V gene data show CDR1 as SEHNR and CDR2 as FQNEAQ (reference sequence). Trimming pared 8 bases from V and 2 bases from J, leaving 13 bases between. This CDR3 region has 15 residues. The CDR3 DNA sequence: TGTGCCAGCCCCTTCCGGGGCCCCTATAATTCACCCCTCCACTTT. Translation gives CASPFRGPYNSPLHF.

Only one count was recorded for this clone. J is TRBJ2-2 and V is TRBV5-4; TRBD1 might be the D (6 bases). V was clipped by 10 bases and J by 8 bases, with 24 bases between them. The germline V gene has CDR1 SGHNT and CDR2 YYREEE (reference sequence). CDR3 size: 15 residues. This chain's CDR3 is CASKAGADNSGELFF. The CDR3 nucleotides are TGTGCCTCCAAGGCAGGGGCCGACAATTCGGGGGAGCTGTTTTTT.

This clone was recorded a few times. The chain carries TRBV18 and TRBJ2-7; 8 bases match TRBD1. The ends lost 5 bases at V and 4 bases at J; junction bases unmatched: 7. There are 14 residues in the CDR3. Germline CDR1 is KGHSH and CDR2 is LQKENI. CDR3 amino acids: CASSSTGGYYEQYF. The CDR3 coding sequence is TGTGCCAGCTCATCTACAGGGGGGTATTACGAGCAGTACTTC.

The chain joins TRBV6-5 to TRBJ2-7; D unresolved. CDR1 and CDR2 from the germline V gene are MNHEY and SVGAGI. V lost 0 bases to trimming and J lost 2 bases, with 11 bases between them. The CDR3 is made up of 15 amino acids. CDR3 sequence reads: CASSYSNRGTYEQYF. CDR3 sequence (DNA): TGTGCCAGCAGTTACTCGAATAGAGGAACCTACGAGCAGTACTTC.

In this sample, this clone turned up once. The chain joins TRBV6-1 to TRBJ1-3; D is undetermined. Germline loops: CDR1 MNHNS, CDR2 SASEGT. The CDR3 loop spans 17 amino acids. Trimming removed 3 bases from V and 2 bases from J, with 17 bases in between. The CDR3 protein is CASSEGGGSAAGNTIYF. CDR3 sequence (DNA): TGTGCCAGCAGTGAGGGCGGAGGATCCGCCGCTGGAAACACCATATATTTT.

The rearrangement uses TRBV6-6 and TRBJ1-3; 8 bases map to TRBD1. CDR3 size: 14 residues. The germline gives CDR1 MNHNY, CDR2 SVGAGI (reference sequence). Unmatched junction bases numbered 6, after V lost 7 bases and J lost 4 bases. The CDR3 DNA reads TGTGCCAGCACCACAGGGGGTGTCGGAAACACCATATATTTT. Residues: CASTTGGVGNTIYF.

The chain recombines TRBV7-8 with TRBJ1-1; 8 bases match TRBD1. The CDR3 sequence is 17 residues long. V dropped 1 base and J dropped 2; count of bases not matched to a gene: 9. Looked up from germline, CDR1 is SGHVS and CDR2 is FQNEAQ. CDR3 nucleotide sequence: TGTGCCAGCAGCTTAGTTGTGACAGGGGTAGTTAACACTGAAGCTTTCTTT. Translated: CASSLVVTGVVNTEAFF.

This chain links TRBV6-5 with TRBJ1-1, with a possible D match to TRBD1 (5 bases). The CDR3 contains 16 residues. The germline V gene encodes CDR1 MNHEY and CDR2 SVGAGI. V was cut by 0 bases and J by 0 bases, with 11 bases left in between. The CDR3 sequence is CASSYSRSGMNTEAFF. The DNA of the CDR3 is TGTGCCAGCAGTTACTCGCGGTCAGGGATGAACACTGAAGCTTTCTTT.

V and J are TRBV24-1 and TRBJ2-3; 12 bases are a match to TRBD2. This CDR3 comprises 17 residues. The germline gives CDR1 KGHDR, CDR2 SFDVKD. Losses at the gene ends were 4 bases for V and 6 bases for J; bases not matched to a gene: 10. CDR3 sequence: CATSDRTSGARRDTQYF. CDR3 DNA sequence: TGTGCCACCAGTGACCGGACTAGCGGGGCCCGGCGGGATACGCAGTATTTT.

The J gene is TRBJ1-1, the V gene TRBV5-1; D is uncertain. V lost 4 bases and J 0 bases, leaving 10 bases between the germline ends. Germline CDR1 SGHRS, CDR2 YFSETQ. The CDR3 is 14 residues long. The CDR3 DNA follows: TGCGCCAGCAGCACCGGTCGAATGAACACTGAAGCTTTCTTT. Its translation is CASSTGRMNTEAFF. The full variable domain, completed using reference TRBV5-1 and TRBJ1-1, is KAGVTQTPRYLIKTRGQQVTLSCSPISGHRSVSWYQQTPGQGLQFLFEYFSETQRNKGNFPGRFSGRQFSNSRSEMNVSTLELGDSALYLCASSTGRMNTEAFFGQGTRLTVV.

The chain links TRBV3-1 (or the pseudogene TRBV3-2) to TRBJ1-2; the D is unclear. Germline assignment: CDR1 LGHDT and CDR2 YNNKEL (reference sequence). The CDR3 loop spans 14 amino acids. Trimming stripped 0 bases from V and 8 bases from J, with 13 bases between. CDR3 sequence (DNA): TGTGCCAGCAGCCAAGATCGAAGGAGAGGAGGCTACACCTTC. Protein: CASSQDRRRGGYTF.